This record looks at one T cell receptor (beta chain) sequence and its context. Antigen unknown. The CDR3 runs 11 residues. Germline V gene data show CDR1 as DFQATT and CDR2 as SNEGSKA (reference sequence). Trimming took 1 base from V and 3 from J, leaving 4 bases between them. These data are taken from a study of cytomegalovirus exposure and HLA in healthy donors. The PCR used 60 Vbeta and 13 Jbeta primers. The repertoire was sequenced with immunoSEQ multiplex PCR; TCRdb's copy has only in-frame clones and lacks some. The sample holds more than 65,000 clones. Findings and limits, study-wide: In vitro, three CMV-associated chains proved specific for CMV antigens. A later analysis showed that HLA-associated TCR beta chains had undergone more clonal expansion than equally common others.

Sequencing was carried out using PBMCs. The chain employs TRBV20-1 and TRBJ2-7; the D is unclear. The receptor comes from a man in his forties in good health and CMV-seronegative. The CDR3, as DNA: TGCAGTGCTAGAGGTAACTACGAGCAGTACTTC. Its protein is CSARGNYEQYF.